The clone carrying this T cell receptor beta chain came up many times. Its target is not known. The CDR3 is 12 residues long. Germline V gene lookup returns CDR1 SQVTM and CDR2 ANQGSEA. The V and J ends lost 5 bases and 7 bases respectively, with 14 bases between them. This record comes from a study of T cells in Graves' hyperthyroidism and ophthalmopathy. General observations from the study: Blood also contained most expanded thyroid clonotypes above 0.001. Stable hyperthyroidism and ophthalmopathy were separated using 13 V-J signatures.

Diagnosing involved the use of clinical symptoms, serum thyroxine and TRAb, thyroid ultrasound and orbital computed tomography. Amplification of TCR beta CDR3 regions was performed using RNA transcripts as template. The HTBI set primed first-round TCR CDR3 RT-PCR. TCRdb reprocessed the multiplex PCR reads with MiXCR, giving one entry per CDR3 protein. The sample yields over 500,000 distinct CDR3 sequences, roughly 45% seen once. This clonotype was sampled from an adult woman with Graves' disease, either hyperthyroidism or ophthalmopathy (not recorded which). The genes are TRBV29-1 and TRBJ1-2; D gene uncertain. The sample was peripheral blood or thyroid tissue (not recorded which). CDR3 sequence reads: CSVSSGSSGYTF. The CDR3 coding sequence is TGCAGCGTTTCATCAGGTTCTAGTGGCTACACCTTC. Full variable domain (rest looked up from reference TRBV29-1 and TRBJ1-2): SAVISQKPSRDICQRGTSLTIQCQVDSQVTMMFWYRQQPGQSLTLIATANQGSEATYESGFVIDKFPISRPNLTFSTLTVSNMSPEDSSIYLCSVSSGSSGYTFGSGTRLTVV.